The entry below gives a single TCR beta chain sequence along with its context. The sample comes from a study of blood T cell repertoires in COVID-19. Study details: Acute-phase and convalescent COVID-19 samples originated in the United States, Italy and Spain. PBMCs, B-cell-depleted T cells, or T cells provided the cDNA or gDNA that made up the material.

Per the germline V gene, CDR1 is SGHRS and CDR2 is YFSETQ. The CDR3 loop spans 13 amino acids. The junction had 5 bases not matched to a gene; V was cut back by 3 bases and J by 8 bases. Per the authors' pipeline: Estimation of nucleated cell counts was performed using reference gene primer amplification. Clones were read by immunoSEQ multiplex PCR, and TCRdb kept only the in-frame ones, dropping some. V, J and clone size derive from that table, while D and trimming were established from the DNA sequence. The sample has about 480,000 clones; 80% to 90% are singletons. This clonotype was obtained from a man younger than 35 with COVID-19, enrolled during active disease. The chain links TRBV5-1 to TRBJ2-4; 7 nucleotides agree with TRBD1. Sequencing input: peripheral blood. For the CDR3, the DNA is TGCGCCAGCAGCTCCGGTACAGGGGACATTCAGTACTTC. It encodes CASSSGTGDIQYF.